Many counts were recorded for the clone carrying this T cell receptor (beta chain). What it binds is not known. TCR alpha and beta CDR3 regions were amplified from RNA using iRepertoire nested multiplex PCR. TCRdb called the multiplex PCR reads again in MiXCR, with one record for every CDR3 protein. The sample carries around 130,000 distinct CDR3 sequences, roughly a quarter recorded once. The data originate from a study of glioma-infiltrating T cells. Study conclusions and caveats: Above-expected tissue-blood divergence occurred in all gliomas, most in low-grade ones. Only very few CDR3 sequences appeared in both tissue and blood.

V trimming: 0 bases; J trimming: 3 bases; junction bases outside the gene matches: 1. Germline values: CDR1 DFQATT, CDR2 SNEGSKA (reference sequence). The CDR3 runs to 14 residues. The sequence was collected from a human donor with low-grade glioma or glioblastoma, undergoing nonglioma brain surgery, or in good health (not recorded which). The V gene is TRBV20-1, the J gene TRBJ1-2, with 10 bases aligning to TRBD1. Sequenced material: glioma tissue, nonneoplastic brain tissue, or PBMCs (not recorded which). Here the CDR3 DNA reads TGCAGTGCTAGAGAAGGGACAGGGGACTATGGCTACACCTTC. Translating gives CSAREGTGDYGYTF.